The present T cell receptor (beta chain) was sequenced within a study of Graves' ophthalmopathy and Graves' hyperthyroidism. As the template, RNA transcripts were used to amplify TCR beta CDR3 regions. The first round was an RT-PCR with HTBI primers, and the second round was a multiplex PCR. Each CDR3 protein gets one entry after TCRdb re-called the multiplex PCR reads with MiXCR. The sample carries roughly 220,000 distinct CDR3 sequences, about 46% recorded once. Germline V CDR1 and CDR2: MRHNA, SNTAGT. CDR3 length: 16 residues. Trimming removed 0 bases at V and 4 bases at J, with 13 bases between. This clonotype showed up just a few times.

The rearrangement joins TRBV6-4 to TRBJ1-5; maybe TRBD1 (5 bases). This TCR came from an adult man with Graves' ophthalmopathy. The sequencing sample was made of peripheral blood. CDR3 DNA: TGTGCCAGCAGTGACTCTGCAGGGCAGGGTAATCAGCCCCAGCATTTT. Translating it yields CASSDSAGQGNQPQHF.